The rows below give T cell receptor beta chains drawn from one sample of a study of blood T cell repertoires in COVID-19. The method was immunoSEQ multiplex PCR; TCRdb's version includes in-frame clones alone and lacks a portion of them. The sample holds 40,000 or so clones, about 85% seen once. Sequenced sample: peripheral blood. All receptors derive from a man in his 60s with COVID-19, enrolled during active disease. Each CDR3 is given with its conserved first and last residue. A D gene is named only where the DNA matches it firmly.

v_gene,j_gene,d_gene,CDR3aa,CDR3nt
TRBV29-1,TRBJ1-2,-,CSVGKEGYTF,TGCAGCGTTGGAAAAGAGGGCTACACCTTC
TRBV12-3/TRBV12-4,TRBJ1-2,TRBD1,CASTTGGNGYTF,TGTGCCAGCACCACAGGGGGCAATGGCTACACCTTC
TRBV18,TRBJ2-5,-,CASSTRAGRTETQYF,TGTGCCAGCTCCACGAGGGCAGGTCGAACGGAGACCCAGTACTTC
TRBV7-9,TRBJ2-1,TRBD1,CASSSTFTGTGSSYNEQFF,TGTGCCAGCAGCTCCACTTTTACCGGGACAGGGAGCTCCTACAATGAGCAGTTCTTC
TRBV9,TRBJ1-1,TRBD1,CASSARQGASEAFF,TGTGCCAGCAGCGCCCGACAGGGGGCGTCTGAAGCTTTCTTT
TRBV7-2,TRBJ1-5,-,CASSPSPGGRQPQHF,TGTGCCAGCAGCCCAAGTCCGGGGGGGCGTCAGCCCCAGCATTTT
TRBV11-2,TRBJ2-7,TRBD1,CASSLSTGGEGYEQYF,TGTGCCAGCAGCTTAAGCACAGGGGGCGAGGGGTACGAGCAGTACTTC
TRBV15,TRBJ2-1,TRBD2,CATSPGTSGTYNEQFF,TGTGCCACCAGCCCCGGGACTAGCGGCACCTACAATGAGCAGTTCTTC
TRBV2,TRBJ2-5,-,CASNIVAVLGETQYF,TGTGCCAGCAACATCGTAGCGGTCCTGGGAGAGACCCAGTACTTC
TRBV28,TRBJ2-1,TRBD2,CASRGRREDYNEQFF,TGTGCCAGCAGGGGGAGGCGGGAGGACTACAATGAGCAGTTCTTC
TRBV18,TRBJ1-5,TRBD1,CASSPRAGGGGVGNQPQHF,TGTGCCAGCTCACCACGAGCAGGGGGCGGAGGGGTCGGCAATCAGCCCCAGCATTTT
TRBV21-1,TRBJ1-1,-,CASGNKTDAGDLAEAFF,TGTGCCAGCGGCAATAAAACGGACGCGGGTGATTTGGCTGAAGCTTTCTTT
TRBV4-2,TRBJ2-3,TRBD2,CASSQDRLAGARVLYF,TGTGCCAGCAGCCAAGATCGTCTAGCGGGAGCTCGGGTTTTGTATTTT
TRBV2,TRBJ1-2,-,CASSWDSLGYTF,TGTGCCAGCAGTTGGGACTCCCTTGGCTACACCTTC
TRBV19,TRBJ2-7,TRBD1,CASKFGQGFYEQYF,TGTGCCAGTAAATTCGGACAGGGGTTCTACGAGCAGTACTTC
TRBV11-1,TRBJ2-7,-,CASSITGHEQYF,TGTGCCAGCAGCATAACAGGGCACGAGCAGTACTTC
TRBV10-3,TRBJ2-5,-,CAISQRGETQYF,TGTGCCATCAGCCAGAGAGGGGAGACCCAGTACTTC
TRBV7-8,TRBJ2-7,-,CASSLSTGEQYF,TGTGCCAGCAGCCTCTCGACGGGCGAGCAGTACTTC
TRBV5-1,TRBJ2-3,TRBD2,CASSIAGGVTDTQYF,TGCGCCAGCAGCATAGCGGGGGGGGTCACCGATACGCAGTATTTT
TRBV3-1/TRBV3-2,TRBJ1-2,TRBD1,CASSQTLQGGDYGYTF,TGTGCCAGCAGCCAGACCCTACAGGGGGGAGACTATGGCTACACCTTC
TRBV25-1,TRBJ1-4,TRBD1,CASRAPPGQGNEKLFF,TGTGCCAGCAGGGCCCCCCCAGGACAGGGGAATGAAAAACTGTTTTTT
TRBV5-1,TRBJ2-1,TRBD2,CASSSGTSGKPNEQFF,TGCGCCAGCAGCTCCGGGACTAGCGGGAAGCCCAATGAGCAGTTCTTC
TRBV6-5,TRBJ2-2,-,CASSLSGFGELFF,TGTGCCAGCAGTCTCTCAGGGTTCGGGGAGCTGTTTTTT
TRBV28,TRBJ1-2,TRBD1,CASSFSTRGRISGYTF,TGTGCCAGCAGTTTCAGTACAAGGGGGCGAATCTCTGGCTACACCTTC
TRBV6-5,TRBJ1-5,-,CASRKSINSNQPQHF,TGTGCCAGCAGGAAGAGCATAAATAGCAATCAGCCCCAGCATTTT
TRBV27,TRBJ2-4,-,CASFSRVAVKNIQYF,TGTGCCAGTTTTTCTCGGGTAGCGGTCAAAAACATTCAGTACTTC